A selection of T cell receptor beta chains follows, all from one sample in a study of technical replicates of blood from a few donors. Data came from immunoSEQ multiplex PCR; TCRdb stores just in-frame clones and leaves some out. The sample holds more than 75,000 clones, approximately 94% seen once. The sequenced material came from T cells isolated from PBMCs. Receptors were obtained from a human donor in good health. CDR3s include the opening cysteine and the closing phenylalanine or tryptophan. D genes are given only for firm matches. A row's size may be missing; if present it is once, few, many or a size class.

d_call j_call v_call clone_size cdr3_aa cdr3_nt
- TRBJ2-7 TRBV9 - CASSAGLPPSYEQYF TGTGCCAGCAGCGCCGGACTGCCTCCCTCCTACGAGCAGTACTTC
- TRBJ2-1 TRBV4-1 - CASSQGAEQFF TGCGCCAGCAGCCAAGGAGCTGAGCAGTTCTTC
TRBD1 TRBJ2-7 TRBV2 - CASCQGTGIREQYF TGTGCCAGCTGCCAAGGGACAGGGATAAGGGAGCAGTACTTC
- TRBJ2-7 TRBV10-3 - CAISESQGLFYEQYF TGTGCCATCAGTGAGTCGCAAGGACTATTCTACGAGCAGTACTTC
- TRBJ2-7 TRBV5-6 - CASSLGDSIYEQYF TGTGCCAGCAGCTTGGGGGACTCTATCTACGAGCAGTACTTC
- TRBJ2-7 TRBV5-6 - CASSLETGVHEQYF TGTGCCAGCAGCTTAGAGACGGGGGTCCACGAGCAGTACTTC
- TRBJ2-7 TRBV29-1 - CSVVSGTTYEQYF TGCAGCGTTGTTAGCGGAACAACCTACGAGCAGTACTTC
- TRBJ1-3 TRBV5-4 - CASSLQGDSGNTIYF TGTGCCAGCAGCTTACAGGGAGACTCTGGAAACACCATATATTTT
TRBD1 TRBJ2-5 TRBV9 once CASSVGQGAETQYF TGTGCCAGCAGCGTAGGACAGGGGGCTGAGACCCAGTACTTC
TRBD1 TRBJ1-1 TRBV10-3 - CAISTTGMNTEAFF TGTGCCATCAGTACGACAGGGATGAACACTGAAGCTTTCTTT
TRBD2 TRBJ2-2 TRBV5-1 - CASSLAASGSSNTGELFF TGCGCCAGCAGCTTGGCGGCTAGCGGGAGCTCAAACACCGGGGAGCTGTTTTTT
TRBD2 TRBJ2-7 TRBV5-1 - CASSDTSGSYEQYF TGCGCCAGCAGCGATACTAGCGGGAGCTACGAGCAGTACTTC
TRBD1 TRBJ2-1 TRBV2 - CASSERTGNNEQFF TGTGCCAGCAGTGAGAGGACAGGTAACAATGAGCAGTTCTTC
TRBD2 TRBJ2-3 TRBV6-1 - CASSEVSLGLGTDTQYF TGTGCCAGCAGTGAAGTTTCTCTCGGACTAGGGACAGATACGCAGTATTTT
- TRBJ1-1 TRBV14 - CASSQVGGTEAFF TGTGCCAGCAGCCAAGTAGGCGGCACTGAAGCTTTCTTT
- TRBJ2-1 TRBV7-9 - CASSLGGLVSYNEQFF TGTGCCAGCAGCTTGGGGGGGCTAGTCTCCTACAATGAGCAGTTCTTC
TRBD2 TRBJ2-1 TRBV9 - CASSVGLAASYNEQFF TGTGCCAGCAGCGTGGGACTAGCGGCTTCCTACAATGAGCAGTTCTTC
TRBD2 TRBJ2-1 TRBV4-2 once CASSQELAGNEQFF TGTGCCAGCAGCCAAGAACTAGCGGGCAATGAGCAGTTCTTC
- TRBJ2-5 TRBV5-1 once CASSLGPGVSSYQETQYF TGCGCCAGCAGCTTGGGGCCCGGGGTCTCATCATACCAAGAGACCCAGTACTTC
TRBD2 TRBJ2-7 TRBV5-4 - CASSSPLAGIYEQYF TGTGCCAGCAGCTCCCCACTAGCGGGGATCTACGAGCAGTACTTC
TRBD1 TRBJ1-2 TRBV5-1 - CASSDRGGYGYTF TGCGCCAGCAGCGACAGGGGCGGCTATGGCTACACCTTC
- TRBJ2-3 TRBV6-4 - CASSDTYSTDTQYF TGTGCCAGCAGTGACACCTATAGCACAGATACGCAGTATTTT
- TRBJ2-3 TRBV9 - CASSVGPPDTQYF TGTGCCAGCAGCGTAGGGCCGCCAGATACGCAGTATTTT
- TRBJ1-5 TRBV4-1 - CASSQELGGEQPQHF TGCGCCAGCAGCCAAGAATTGGGGGGAGAACAGCCCCAGCATTTT